Listed below are T cell receptor beta chains from one sample, sequenced in a study of immune heterogeneity within non-small cell lung tumors. One entry per CDR3 protein results from TCRdb running MiXCR on the multiplex PCR reads. Of fewer than 3,000 distinct CDR3 sequences in the sample, about 14% were seen once. Source material: lung tumor tissue. Receptors originate from a female donor with non-small cell lung cancer. Each CDR3 is given with its conserved first and last residue. D genes are given only for firm matches. Clone size is stated in some rows and not others, as once, few, many or a class when expanded.

CDR3 DNA: TGTGCCAGCAGCTCTACCGGACTAGCGGTCACCGGGGAGCTGTTTTTT
CDR3 protein: CASSSTGLAVTGELFF
V gene: TRBV5-8
CDR3 length: 16
D gene: TRBD2
J gene: TRBJ2-2
clone size: medium-sized

CDR3 DNA: TGTGCCAGCTCCCCTCGACAGAATGACACCGGGGAGCTGTTTTTT
CDR3 protein: CASSPRQNDTGELFF
V gene: TRBV18
CDR3 length: 15
D gene: .
J gene: TRBJ2-2
clone size: few

CDR3 DNA: TGCAGTGCTAGACAGGGAGGGACAGATACGCAGTATTTT
CDR3 protein: CSARQGGTDTQYF
V gene: TRBV20-1
CDR3 length: 13
D gene: TRBD2
J gene: TRBJ2-3
clone size: medium-sized

CDR3 DNA: TGTGCCAGCAGCTTGGGAGGACAGGGGAGCAATCAGCCCCAGCATTTT
CDR3 protein: CASSLGGQGSNQPQHF
V gene: TRBV5-4
CDR3 length: 16
D gene: TRBD1
J gene: TRBJ1-5
clone size: medium-sized

CDR3 DNA: TGTGCCAGCAGCAACCCTAGCGGGAGAAGTGGGGGGGAGCTGTTTTTT
CDR3 protein: CASSNPSGRSGGELFF
V gene: TRBV7-9
CDR3 length: 16
D gene: TRBD2
J gene: TRBJ2-2
clone size: medium-sized

CDR3 DNA: TGCAGTGCCAATGCTTTTAGGGCCGGGGAGACAGAGACGCAGTATTTT
CDR3 protein: CSANAFRAGETETQYF
V gene: TRBV20-1
CDR3 length: 16
D gene: .
J gene: TRBJ2-3
clone size: .

CDR3 DNA: TGTGCCAGCAGCACGCCGCGGGACGCACACAATGAGCAGTTCTTC
CDR3 protein: CASSTPRDAHNEQFF
V gene: TRBV7-9
CDR3 length: 15
D gene: .
J gene: TRBJ2-1
clone size: many

CDR3 DNA: TGCGCCAGCAGCTTAGGGCTAGCGGGAGCTGATACGCAGTATTTT
CDR3 protein: CASSLGLAGADTQYF
V gene: TRBV5-1
CDR3 length: 15
D gene: TRBD2
J gene: TRBJ2-3
clone size: medium-sized

CDR3 DNA: TGCGCCAGCAGCGAATCAGGGGGCTCGGGGGAGACCCAGTACTTC
CDR3 protein: CASSESGGSGETQYF
V gene: TRBV5-1
CDR3 length: 15
D gene: TRBD1
J gene: TRBJ2-5
clone size: medium-sized

CDR3 DNA: TGTGCCAGCAGTCAGAGCTACAATGAGCAGTTCTTC
CDR3 protein: CASSQSYNEQFF
V gene: TRBV3-1
CDR3 length: 12
D gene: .
J gene: TRBJ2-1
clone size: many

CDR3 DNA: TGTGCCAGCAGTGAAGTTGGGGATCGGTATTCACCCCTCCACTTT
CDR3 protein: CASSEVGDRYSPLHF
V gene: TRBV6-1
CDR3 length: 15
D gene: .
J gene: TRBJ1-6
clone size: .

CDR3 DNA: TGCAGTGCTGGGTGGGCGAATGAGCAGTTCTTC
CDR3 protein: CSAGWANEQFF
V gene: TRBV20-1
CDR3 length: 11
D gene: .
J gene: TRBJ2-1
clone size: medium-sized